This record covers a single TCR beta chain. Its antigen is not identified. This specimen belongs to a study of cytotoxic CD8 clonotypes in ibrutinib-treated CLL. Overall study: Around 25 partial and 2 complete responses; at median about 63 months, around 14 remitted, about twelve progressed. Whole-study results and caveats: Exceeding age-matched healthy donors, baseline clonality also tracked the counts of circulating CD8+ T cells.

Data came from immunoSEQ multiplex PCR; TCRdb stores just in-frame clones and leaves some out. The table shows some 46,000 clones, with over 60% occurring only once. The sequences come from PBMCs, collected after 12 months of ibrutinib treatment. The receptor comes from a human donor with chronic lymphocytic leukemia.

Written as DNA, the CDR3 is TGCGCCAGCAGCCCCCGCCATCAGGCGACCGGCGACAATGAGCAGTTCTTC. Amino acids: CASSPRHQATGDNEQFF. The chain has TRBV5-1 and TRBJ2-1, with D unclear. CDR1 SGHRS and CDR2 YFSETQ come from the germline V gene. CDR3 length: 17 amino acids. The V end lost 4 bases, the J end lost 5 bases, and 22 bases lay between the germline ends.